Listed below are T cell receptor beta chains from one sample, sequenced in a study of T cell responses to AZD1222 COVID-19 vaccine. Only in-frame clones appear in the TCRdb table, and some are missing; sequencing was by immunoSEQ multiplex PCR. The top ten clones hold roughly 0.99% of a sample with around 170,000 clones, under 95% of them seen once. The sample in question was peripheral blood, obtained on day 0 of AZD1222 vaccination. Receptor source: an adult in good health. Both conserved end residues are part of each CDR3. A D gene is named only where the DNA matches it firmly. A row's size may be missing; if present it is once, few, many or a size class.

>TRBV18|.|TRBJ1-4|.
CASSPREGQANEKLFF
TGTGCCAGCTCACCACGAGAGGGGCAGGCTAATGAAAAACTGTTTTTT
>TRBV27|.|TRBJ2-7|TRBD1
CASSPFGTGEPYEQYF
TGTGCCAGCAGCCCTTTCGGGACAGGCGAACCCTACGAGCAGTACTTC
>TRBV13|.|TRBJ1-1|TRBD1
CATGQGNTEAFF
TGTGCCACCGGACAGGGGAACACTGAAGCTTTCTTT
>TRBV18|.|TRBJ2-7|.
CASSFKGDEQYF
TGTGCCAGCTCCTTTAAAGGTGACGAGCAGTACTTC
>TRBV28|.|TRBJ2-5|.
CASSPGVLQETQYF
TGTGCCAGCAGTCCCGGGGTTCTTCAAGAGACCCAGTACTTC
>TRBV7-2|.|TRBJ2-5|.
CASSLVTTGRQETQYF
TGTGCCAGCAGCTTAGTCACTACCGGGCGCCAAGAGACCCAGTACTTC
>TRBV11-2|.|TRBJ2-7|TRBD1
CASSLVSGGIYEQYF
TGTGCCAGCAGCTTAGTTTCAGGGGGTATCTACGAGCAGTACTTC
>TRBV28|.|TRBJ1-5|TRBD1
CASSFLDRGSQPQHF
TGTGCCAGCAGTTTCCTCGACAGGGGAAGTCAGCCCCAGCATTTT
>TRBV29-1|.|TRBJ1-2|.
CSVEGRSNGYTF
TGCAGCGTTGAGGGCAGAAGTAATGGCTACACCTTC
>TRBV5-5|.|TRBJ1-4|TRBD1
CASSRDRLNEKLFF
TGTGCCAGCAGCAGGGACAGGCTTAATGAAAAACTGTTTTTT
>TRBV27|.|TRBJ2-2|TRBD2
CASSILAANTGELFF
TGTGCCAGCAGTATACTAGCGGCAAACACCGGGGAGCTGTTTTTT
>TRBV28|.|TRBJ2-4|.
CASSFRGRWSKNIQYF
TGTGCCAGCAGCTTCAGGGGAAGGTGGTCCAAAAACATTCAGTACTTC
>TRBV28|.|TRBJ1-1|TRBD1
CASNSLRGQVTEAFF
TGTGCCAGCAACTCCCTCAGGGGGCAGGTCACTGAAGCTTTCTTT
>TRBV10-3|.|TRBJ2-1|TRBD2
CAISERGGTSYNEQFF
TGTGCCATCAGTGAGCGCGGGGGGACCTCCTACAATGAGCAGTTCTTC
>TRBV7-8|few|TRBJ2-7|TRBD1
CASSERRTGGEQYF
TGTGCCAGCAGCGAAAGAAGGACAGGAGGCGAGCAGTACTTC
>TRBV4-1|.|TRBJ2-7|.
CASSQLIEGPYEQYF
TGCGCCAGCAGCCAATTAATAGAGGGGCCCTACGAGCAGTACTTC
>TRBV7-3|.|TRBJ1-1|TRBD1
CASRATAPKTSLTGASTEAFF
TGTGCCAGCAGGGCCACCGCCCCGAAAACATCCCTGACAGGGGCAAGCACTGAAGCTTTCTTT
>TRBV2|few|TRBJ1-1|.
CASKRDSNTEAFF
TGTGCCAGCAAGCGCGACAGCAACACTGAAGCTTTCTTT